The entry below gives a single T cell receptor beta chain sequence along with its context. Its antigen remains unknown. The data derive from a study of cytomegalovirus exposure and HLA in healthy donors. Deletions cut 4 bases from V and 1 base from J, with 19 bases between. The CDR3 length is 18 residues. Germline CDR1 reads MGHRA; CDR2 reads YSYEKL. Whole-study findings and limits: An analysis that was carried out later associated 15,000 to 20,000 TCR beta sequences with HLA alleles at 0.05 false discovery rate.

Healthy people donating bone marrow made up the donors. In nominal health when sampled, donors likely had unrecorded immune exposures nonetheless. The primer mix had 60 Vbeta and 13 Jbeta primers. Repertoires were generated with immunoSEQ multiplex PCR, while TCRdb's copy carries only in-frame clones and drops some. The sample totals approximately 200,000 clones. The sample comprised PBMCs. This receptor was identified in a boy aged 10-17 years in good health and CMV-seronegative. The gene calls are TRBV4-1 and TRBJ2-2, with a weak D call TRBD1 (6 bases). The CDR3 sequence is CASSRAGWGPMNTGELFF. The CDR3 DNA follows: TGCGCCAGCAGCCGGGCGGGTTGGGGGCCGATGAACACCGGGGAGCTGTTTTTT.